This T cell receptor (beta chain) stems from a study of T cell repertoires in cytomegalovirus infection. Study overall: From public TCR beta signatures came an indication of both CMV infection and matching HLA type.

A few counts support this clonotype. Its antigen is not identified. Via MiXCR, TCRdb re-called the reads, giving one row per CDR3 protein. The repertoire has approximately 500,000 distinct CDR3 sequences, more than 25% of them found once; the top ten carry 13%. This CDR3 has 15 amino acids. V was pared by 1 base and J by 2 bases, with 10 bases between. Germline V gene data show CDR1 as LNHDA and CDR2 as SQIVND (reference sequence). Points from the study as a whole: In two of eight donors, the top clonotype was HLA-C-restricted CMV-specific. Of the TCR beta families, the public ones yielded a cumulative frequency that identified carriers of CMV plus the relevant HLA.

The gene calls are TRBV19 and TRBJ2-3, with D possibly TRBD1 on 6 matching bases. This receptor was taken from a human donor in good health (CMV status not recorded). Some clones in this sample may be carry-over from other donors' samples. Material for sequencing was PBMCs. The chain's CDR3 is CASSIAGTYTDTQYF. As DNA, the CDR3 is TGTGCCAGTAGTATAGCCGGGACATACACAGATACGCAGTATTTT.